This TCR beta chain came from a study of cytomegalovirus exposure and HLA in healthy donors. Background on the study: Researchers previously reported finding roughly 120 million unique TCR beta sequences from around 200 million T cells. Findings and caveats of the study: Among TCR beta chains, those listed as cytomegalovirus-associated numbered under 200. More clonal expansion characterized HLA-associated TCR beta chains than equally common others in a later analysis. There were some public TCRs occurring in many donors, but most TCR sequences were rare.

Trimming pared 2 bases from V and 5 bases from J, leaving 13 bases between. In germline, CDR1 is SGDLS, CDR2 YYNGEE. CDR3 length: 14 residues. On this clone itself: Its antigen is unidentified.

PCR involved 60 Vbeta and 13 Jbeta primers. Method: immunoSEQ multiplex PCR; TCRdb's copy keeps in-frame clones and lacks some. The sample lists 150,000 to 200,000 clones; about 80% were seen once. The TCR comes from a man younger than 45 in good health and CMV-seronegative. The source material was PBMCs. This chain links TRBV9 with TRBJ1-1; D might be TRBD1 (5 bases). CDR3 bases: TGTGCCAGCAGCGTTGGGGGAGGACGGACTGAAGCTTTCTTT. Its protein product is CASSVGGGRTEAFF. The variable domain in full, completed from reference TRBV9 and TRBJ1-1, reads DSGVTQTPKHLITATGQRVTLRCSPRSGDLSVYWYQQSLDQGLQFLIQYYNGEERAKGNILERFSAQQFPDLHSELNLSSLELGDSALYFCASSVGGGRTEAFFGQGTRLTVV.